Listed below are T cell receptor beta chains from one sample, sequenced in a study of long-term antiretroviral therapy in people with HIV. TCRdb's table, derived via immunoSEQ multiplex PCR, lists solely in-frame clones and lacks some. The table includes 15,000 to 20,000 clones, around 80% detected once. The specimen comprised unsorted PBMCs, sampled 0.1 years after starting antiretroviral therapy. These receptor sequences come from a man younger than 35 with HIV. CDR3s include the opening cysteine and the closing phenylalanine or tryptophan. A D gene is named only where the DNA matches it firmly. A clone size is listed for some rows: how often the clone was seen (once, few, many), or a class if it is expanded.

TRBJ2-1,15,NA,TRBD1,TRBV7-7,CASSWGTGGSNEQFF,TGTGCTAGCAGCTGGGGGACAGGGGGGAGCAATGAGCAGTTCTTC
TRBJ2-7,15,NA,NA,TRBV7-9,CASSLPLLAAYEQYF,TGTGCCAGCAGCCTACCGTTACTTGCAGCCTACGAGCAGTACTTC
TRBJ2-7,16,NA,TRBD1,TRBV25-1,CASSVGTGHLSYEQYF,TGTGCCAGCAGTGTAGGGACAGGGCACCTTTCCTACGAGCAGTACTTC
TRBJ1-2,12,few,NA,TRBV5-1,CASSDPGVGYTF,TGCGCCAGCAGCGATCCAGGGGTCGGCTACACCTTC
TRBJ2-7,11,NA,NA,TRBV30,CAWRSGYEQYF,TGTGCCTGGAGAAGCGGCTACGAGCAGTACTTC
TRBJ2-4,15,NA,NA,TRBV7-9,CASSLPGLGKNIQYF,TGTGCCAGCAGCTTACCGGGGTTGGGCAAAAACATTCAGTACTTC
TRBJ2-1,13,NA,NA,TRBV2,CASSEQGLNEQFF,TGTGCCAGCAGTGAACAGGGTCTAAATGAGCAGTTCTTC
TRBJ2-2,14,NA,TRBD2,TRBV7-8,CASSFTGGSGELFF,TGTGCCAGCAGTTTCACCGGGGGGTCCGGGGAGCTGTTTTTT
TRBJ2-7,14,few,NA,TRBV19,CASSANGRTYEQYF,TGTGCCAGTAGTGCGAACGGACGGACCTACGAGCAGTACTTC
TRBJ1-4,15,NA,TRBD1,TRBV9,CASSETGQGFEKLFF,TGTGCCAGCAGCGAGACGGGACAGGGATTCGAAAAACTGTTTTTT
TRBJ2-7,16,NA,NA,TRBV9,CASSLGIQGTYYEQYF,TGTGCCAGCAGCCTAGGTATTCAGGGGACTTACTACGAGCAGTACTTC
TRBJ1-2,13,NA,NA,TRBV14,CASSQDLLYGYTF,TGTGCCAGCAGCCAGGACCTCCTCTATGGCTACACCTTC
TRBJ2-7,14,medium-sized,TRBD1,TRBV7-9,CASSRTGMANEQYF,TGTGCCAGCAGCCGGACAGGGATGGCCAACGAGCAGTACTTC
TRBJ2-1,16,NA,TRBD2,TRBV5-1,CASSLVAGSSYNEQFF,TGCGCCAGCAGCTTGGTAGCGGGGAGCTCCTACAATGAGCAGTTCTTC
TRBJ2-1,13,NA,NA,TRBV6-5,CASSYGLALEQFF,TGTGCCAGCAGTTATGGCCTAGCACTTGAGCAGTTCTTC
TRBJ2-5,14,NA,TRBD1,TRBV6-1,CASSDGTGQETQYF,TGTGCCAGCAGTGACGGGACAGGGCAAGAGACCCAGTACTTC
TRBJ2-1,11,NA,NA,TRBV11-2,CASANDNEQFF,TGTGCCAGCGCAAATGACAATGAGCAGTTCTTC
TRBJ1-1,11,NA,NA,TRBV19,CASRMRAEAFF,TGTGCCAGTAGAATGCGGGCTGAAGCTTTCTTT
TRBJ1-1,12,NA,NA,TRBV10-3,CATGGEYTEAFF,TGTGCCACCGGGGGGGAGTACACTGAAGCTTTCTTT
TRBJ1-2,14,NA,NA,TRBV5-1,CASSVGFRGYGYTF,TGCGCCAGCAGCGTCGGCTTTCGGGGTTATGGCTACACCTTC
TRBJ2-7,13,few,NA,TRBV18,CASSPPPAYEQYF,TGTGCCAGCTCACCACCGCCCGCCTACGAGCAGTACTTC
TRBJ1-5,13,few,TRBD1,TRBV11-2,CASSLVGGKPQHF,TGTGCCAGCAGCTTAGTAGGGGGCAAGCCCCAGCATTTT
TRBJ2-3,16,NA,TRBD1,TRBV27,CASGSGTGGPTDTQYF,TGTGCCAGCGGCTCCGGGACAGGGGGCCCCACAGATACGCAGTATTTT
TRBJ2-7,11,once,TRBD2,TRBV30,CAWTTGGEQYF,TGTGCCTGGACCACGGGGGGAGAGCAGTACTTC
TRBJ2-1,13,few,NA,TRBV5-6,CASSLLMNNEQFF,TGTGCCAGCAGCCTACTAATGAACAATGAGCAGTTCTTC
TRBJ2-7,16,NA,NA,TRBV4-1,CASSQENTADLYEQYF,TGCGCCAGCAGCCAAGAGAACACAGCAGACCTCTACGAGCAGTACTTC
TRBJ1-5,14,once,NA,TRBV11-2,CASSLAGGRQPQHF,TGTGCCAGCAGCTTAGCTGGGGGACGGCAGCCCCAGCATTTT
TRBJ2-3,12,NA,NA,TRBV7-9,CASSPSPDTQYF,TGTGCCAGCAGCCCATCTCCAGATACGCAGTATTTT
TRBJ1-2,15,NA,NA,TRBV4-1,CASSQGRLRGGGYTF,TGCGCCAGCAGCCAGGGGCGGTTGAGGGGCGGTGGCTACACCTTC
TRBJ1-1,14,NA,NA,TRBV19,CASSLSAGLPEAFF,TGTGCCAGTAGTCTTTCCGCGGGGCTCCCTGAAGCTTTCTTT
TRBJ2-2,13,NA,TRBD2,TRBV6-5,CASTAGDTGELFF,TGTGCCAGCACAGCGGGAGACACCGGGGAGCTGTTTTTT
TRBJ2-1,13,NA,NA,TRBV5-6,CASSSGPISPQFF,TGTGCCAGCAGCTCGGGACCCATCTCACCTCAGTTCTTC
TRBJ1-1,13,NA,NA,TRBV6-6,CASNHQDGTEAFF,TGTGCCAGCAACCATCAAGACGGCACTGAAGCTTTCTTT
TRBJ2-2,14,NA,TRBD1,TRBV7-2,CASSPGGYTGELFF,TGTGCCAGCAGCCCAGGGGGCTACACCGGGGAGCTGTTTTTT
TRBJ2-7,10,NA,NA,TRBV27,CASGISRQYF,TGTGCCAGCGGGATCAGTCGGCAGTACTTC
TRBJ1-3,16,once,NA,TRBV9,CASSFGLAAGGNTIYF,TGTGCCAGCAGCTTCGGCCTCGCCGCAGGTGGAAACACCATATATTTT
TRBJ2-7,14,NA,NA,TRBV6-6,CASSQRDRAYEQYF,TGTGCCAGCAGCCAACGGGACCGCGCCTACGAGCAGTACTTC
TRBJ1-2,16,NA,TRBD1,TRBV19,CASIPIHGDSLYGYTF,TGTGCCAGTATACCTATACACGGGGACAGTTTATATGGCTACACCTTC
TRBJ2-2,16,NA,TRBD1,TRBV7-9,CASSASGTGGSGELFF,TGTGCCAGCAGCGCCTCCGGGACAGGGGGCTCCGGGGAGCTGTTTTTT
TRBJ2-2,14,NA,NA,TRBV19,CASIPDRPNGELFF,TGTGCCAGTATTCCCGACAGGCCGAACGGGGAGCTGTTTTTT